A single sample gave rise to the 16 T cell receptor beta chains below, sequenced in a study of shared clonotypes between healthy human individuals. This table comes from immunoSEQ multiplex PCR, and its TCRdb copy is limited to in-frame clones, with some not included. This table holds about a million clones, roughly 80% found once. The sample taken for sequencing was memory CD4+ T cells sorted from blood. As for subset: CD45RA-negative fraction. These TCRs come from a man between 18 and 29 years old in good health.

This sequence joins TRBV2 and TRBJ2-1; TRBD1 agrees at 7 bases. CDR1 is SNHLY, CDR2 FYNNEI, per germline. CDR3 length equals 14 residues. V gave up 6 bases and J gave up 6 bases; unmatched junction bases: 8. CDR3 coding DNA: TGTGCCAGCAGACAGGGGCCATTACTCAATGAGCAGTTCTTC. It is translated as CASRQGPLLNEQFF.

The CDR3 reads CASSQGDRGRVGELFF. The DNA of the CDR3 is TGCGCCAGCAGCCAGGGTGACAGGGGGCGGGTCGGGGAGCTGTTTTTT. This chain connects TRBV4-3 to TRBJ2-2; 10 bases align to TRBD1. Germline V CDR1 and CDR2: LGHNA, YSLEER. The CDR3 extends over 16 amino acids. J was trimmed by 7 bases and V by 3 bases; bases with no gene match: 8.

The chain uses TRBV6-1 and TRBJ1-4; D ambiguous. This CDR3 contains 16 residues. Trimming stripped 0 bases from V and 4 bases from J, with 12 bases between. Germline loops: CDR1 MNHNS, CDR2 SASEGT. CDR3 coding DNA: TGTGCCAGCAGTGAAGCGGGGTCAAGGAGTAATGAAAAACTGTTTTTT. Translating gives CASSEAGSRSNEKLFF.

CDR3 region: CASSQTSGSGNTQYF. Written as DNA, the CDR3 is TGCGCCAGCAGCCAGACTAGCGGGAGCGGAAATACGCAGTATTTT. The J gene is TRBJ2-3, the V gene TRBV5-1; 12 nucleotides line up with TRBD2. Germline V gene lookup returns CDR1 SGHRS and CDR2 YFSETQ. The CDR3 totals 15 residues. V lost 4 bases, J lost 7 bases, and 7 bases stayed unmatched.

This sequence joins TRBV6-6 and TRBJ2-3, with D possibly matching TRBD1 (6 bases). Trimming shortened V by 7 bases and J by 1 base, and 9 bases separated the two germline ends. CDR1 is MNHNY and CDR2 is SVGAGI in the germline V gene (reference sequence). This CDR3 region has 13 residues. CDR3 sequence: CASNRQGTDTQYF. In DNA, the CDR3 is TGTGCCAGCAACCGACAGGGCACAGATACGCAGTATTTT.

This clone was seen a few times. This CDR3 is CASSPRTSGYNNEQFF. The DNA for the CDR3 is TGCGCCAGCAGCCCTAGGACTAGCGGATACAACAATGAGCAGTTCTTC. The chain recombines TRBV4-1 with TRBJ2-1, with 10 bases fitting TRBD2. J was trimmed by 5 bases and V by 4 bases; bases with no gene match: 8. This CDR3 comprises 16 residues. Germline-derived CDR1 and CDR2 are MGHRA and YSYEKL.

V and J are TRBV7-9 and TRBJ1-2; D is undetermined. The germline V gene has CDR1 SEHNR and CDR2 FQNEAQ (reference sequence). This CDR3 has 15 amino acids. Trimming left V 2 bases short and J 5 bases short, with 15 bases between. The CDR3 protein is CASSLSIPGRYGYTF. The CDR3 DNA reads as TGTGCCAGCAGCTTAAGTATACCGGGAAGATATGGCTACACCTTC.

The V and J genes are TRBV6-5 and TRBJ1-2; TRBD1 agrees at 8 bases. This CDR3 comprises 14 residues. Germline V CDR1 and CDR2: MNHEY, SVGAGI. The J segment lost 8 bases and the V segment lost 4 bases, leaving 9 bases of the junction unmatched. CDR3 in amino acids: CASSLSGTGQGYTF. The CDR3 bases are TGTGCCAGCAGTTTAAGCGGGACAGGCCAAGGCTACACCTTC.

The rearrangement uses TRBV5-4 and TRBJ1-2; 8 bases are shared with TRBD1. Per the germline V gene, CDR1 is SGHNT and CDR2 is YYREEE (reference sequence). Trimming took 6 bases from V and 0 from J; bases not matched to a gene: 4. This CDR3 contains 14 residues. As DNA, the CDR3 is TGTGCCAGCAATCCGGACAGGGCTAACTATGGCTACACCTTC. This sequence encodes CASNPDRANYGYTF.

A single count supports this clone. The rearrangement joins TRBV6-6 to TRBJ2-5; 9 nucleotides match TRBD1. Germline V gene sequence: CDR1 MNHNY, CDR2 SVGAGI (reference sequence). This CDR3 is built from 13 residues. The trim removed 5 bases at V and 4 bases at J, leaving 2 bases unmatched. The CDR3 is CASSGQGLETQYF. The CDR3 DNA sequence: TGTGCCAGCAGTGGACAGGGGCTAGAGACCCAGTACTTC.

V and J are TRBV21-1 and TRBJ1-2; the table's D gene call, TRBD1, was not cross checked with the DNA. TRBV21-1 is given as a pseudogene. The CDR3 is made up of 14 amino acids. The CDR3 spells CASSKEEGAYGYTF. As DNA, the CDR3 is TGTGCCAGCAGCAAAGAGGAGGGGGCCTATGGCTACACCTTC.

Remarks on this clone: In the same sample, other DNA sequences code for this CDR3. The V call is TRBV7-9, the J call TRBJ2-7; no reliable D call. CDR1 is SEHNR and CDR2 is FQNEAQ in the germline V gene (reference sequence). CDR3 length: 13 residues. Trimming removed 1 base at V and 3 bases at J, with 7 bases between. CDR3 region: CASSLEGGYEQYF. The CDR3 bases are TGTGCCAGCAGCTTAGAAGGTGGCTACGAGCAGTACTTC.

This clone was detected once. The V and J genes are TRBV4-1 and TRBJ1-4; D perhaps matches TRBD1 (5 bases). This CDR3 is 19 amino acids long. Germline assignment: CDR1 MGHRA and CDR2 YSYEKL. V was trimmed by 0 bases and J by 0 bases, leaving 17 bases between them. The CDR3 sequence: CASSQESPRGTSTNEKLFF. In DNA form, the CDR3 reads TGCGCCAGCAGCCAAGAATCGCCCCGGGGGACCTCAACTAATGAAAAACTGTTTTTT.

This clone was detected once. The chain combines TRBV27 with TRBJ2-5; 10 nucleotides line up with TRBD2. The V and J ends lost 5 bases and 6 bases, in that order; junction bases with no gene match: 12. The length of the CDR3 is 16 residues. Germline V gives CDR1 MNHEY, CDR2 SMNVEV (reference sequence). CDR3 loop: CASSPLQAGGLKTQYF. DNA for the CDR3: TGTGCCAGCAGTCCCCTACAAGCGGGGGGGCTAAAGACCCAGTACTTC.

Here the CDR3 reads CASSLDFTEAFF. The CDR3 DNA reads as TGCGCCAGCAGCTTGGACTTCACTGAAGCTTTCTTT. The chain combines TRBV5-1 with TRBJ1-1; no definite D call. Between the trimmed V and J ends, which lost 0 bases and 4 bases, there was a span of 4 bases. CDR3 length equals 12 residues. The germline gives CDR1 SGHRS, CDR2 YFSETQ.

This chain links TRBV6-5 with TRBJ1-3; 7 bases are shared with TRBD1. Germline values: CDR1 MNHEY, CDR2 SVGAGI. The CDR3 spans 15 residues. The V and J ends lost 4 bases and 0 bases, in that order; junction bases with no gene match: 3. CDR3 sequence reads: CASSSDRLSGNTIYF. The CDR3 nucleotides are TGTGCCAGCAGTTCGGACAGGCTCTCTGGAAACACCATATATTTT.